Each of the 11 T cell receptor beta chains below was sequenced from the same sample in a study of blood T cell repertoires in COVID-19. Profiled with immunoSEQ multiplex PCR; TCRdb holds only in-frame clones, not every one. Seen here are fewer than 250,000 clones, around 90% observed once, and the top ten hold over 0.75%. Material for sequencing was PBMCs or T cells enriched from blood (not recorded which). These receptor sequences come from a middle-aged man who had been exposed to COVID-19.

This rearrangement joins TRBV5-4 to TRBJ1-6; a possible D gene is TRBD1 (5 bases). Germline assignment: CDR1 SGHNT and CDR2 YYREEE (reference sequence). The CDR3 totals 16 residues. Between the trimmed V and J ends, which lost 3 bases and 7 bases, there was a span of 17 bases. The CDR3 is CASSSRVAGGNSPLHF. CDR3 bases: TGTGCCAGCAGCTCCAGGGTGGCCGGGGGGAATTCACCCCTCCACTTT.

The chain joins TRBV11-3 to TRBJ1-1, with a possible D match to TRBD1 (6 bases). With 4 bases removed from V and 2 bases from J, the gap between germline ends came to 17 bases. The CDR3 totals 16 residues. CDR1 and CDR2 from the germline V gene are SGHNT and YENEEA. The CDR3 protein is CASSSLRGGLNTEAFF. CDR3 nucleotide sequence: TGTGCCAGCAGCTCCCTCCGGGGGGGGCTCAACACTGAAGCTTTCTTT.

The chain couples TRBV10-3 to TRBJ2-7; D possibly corresponds to TRBD2 (7 bases). CDR3 size: 13 residues. Germline V CDR1 and CDR2: ENHRY, SYGVKD. V was trimmed by 6 bases and J by 6 bases, leaving 15 bases between them. Written as DNA, the CDR3 is TGTGCCATCAGAGAGAGTGGGGGGGCCGAGCAGTACTTC. As protein: CAIRESGGAEQYF.

This chain joins TRBV23-1 and TRBJ2-3; TRBD2 is a possible D gene (5 bases). TRBV23-1 is labeled an ORF, and its function is uncertain. The CDR3 length is 14 residues. With 4 bases removed from V and 2 bases from J, the gap between germline ends came to 10 bases. CDR3 region: CASSLAKDTDTQYF. CDR3 sequence (DNA): TGCGCCAGCAGTCTAGCGAAAGACACAGATACGCAGTATTTT.

V usage is TRBV10-1 and J usage is TRBJ1-1; D gene uncertain. Trimming removed 9 bases from V and 11 bases from J, with 13 bases in between. This CDR3 has 10 amino acids. Germline loops: CDR1 WNHNN, CDR2 SYGVQD (reference sequence). The CDR3 DNA follows: TGCGCCAGAGCCACAAGGAGGGCTTTCTTT. Translated: CARATRRAFF.

This clone came up once. V gene TRBV5-4 combines with J gene TRBJ2-3; 7 bases line up with TRBD2. The CDR3 runs 16 residues. The ends lost 3 bases at V and 2 bases at J; junction bases unmatched: 9. Per the germline V gene, CDR1 is SGHNT and CDR2 is YYREEE (reference sequence). Here the CDR3 DNA reads TGTGCCAGCAGCTCGGGAGCGGGGCTATACACAGATACGCAGTATTTT. Protein product: CASSSGAGLYTDTQYF.

The chain combines TRBV5-1 with TRBJ2-7, with 11 bases identical to TRBD2. Unmatched junction bases numbered 12, after V lost 4 bases and J lost 0 bases. This CDR3 has 18 residues. Germline V gives CDR1 SGHRS, CDR2 YFSETQ. The chain's CDR3 is CASSLGPTSGGNSYEQYF. CDR3 coding DNA: TGCGCCAGCAGCCTCGGGCCCACTAGCGGGGGAAACTCCTACGAGCAGTACTTC.

This chain links TRBV10-3 with TRBJ1-1, with D tentatively TRBD1 (6 bases). CDR3 length equals 13 residues. The ends were cut back, 4 bases at V and 1 base at J, with 7 bases in the middle. Germline loops: CDR1 ENHRY, CDR2 SYGVKD. The CDR3 region is CAISGQENTEAFF. CDR3 sequence (DNA): TGTGCCATCAGTGGACAGGAGAACACTGAAGCTTTCTTT.

The chain recombines TRBV9 with TRBJ1-2, with 7 nucleotides matching TRBD1. CDR1 is SGDLS, CDR2 YYNGEE, per germline. This CDR3 is 16 amino acids long. The J segment lost 4 bases and the V segment lost 4 bases, leaving 13 bases of the junction unmatched. The chain's CDR3 is CASSQSTGNIGYGYTF. CDR3 coding DNA: TGTGCCAGCAGCCAATCGACAGGGAATATTGGCTATGGCTACACCTTC. Supplemented by reference TRBV9 and TRBJ1-2, the full variable domain reads DSGVTQTPKHLITATGQRVTLRCSPRSGDLSVYWYQQSLDQGLQFLIQYYNGEERAKGNILERFSAQQFPDLHSELNLSSLELGDSALYFCASSQSTGNIGYGYTFGSGTRLTVV.

The chain joins TRBV6-5 to TRBJ2-7; 10 positions agree with TRBD2. Looked up from germline, CDR1 is MNHEY and CDR2 is SVGAGI. The CDR3 extends over 13 amino acids. Unmatched junction bases numbered 6, after V lost 9 bases and J lost 4 bases. CDR3 protein: CASLLAGTYEQYV. In DNA, the CDR3 is TGTGCCAGTCTACTAGCGGGAACATACGAGCAGTACGTC.

This chain joins TRBV28 and TRBJ2-6, with no clear D. CDR1 is MDHEN and CDR2 is SYDVKM in the germline V gene. The ends were cut back, 5 bases at V and 2 bases at J, with 22 bases in the middle. The CDR3 loop spans 19 amino acids. CDR3 coding DNA: TGTGCCAGCAGTCCCCGCAAGGCCCGAGACTCAGCTGGGGCCAACGTCCTGACTTTC. It encodes CASSPRKARDSAGANVLTF.